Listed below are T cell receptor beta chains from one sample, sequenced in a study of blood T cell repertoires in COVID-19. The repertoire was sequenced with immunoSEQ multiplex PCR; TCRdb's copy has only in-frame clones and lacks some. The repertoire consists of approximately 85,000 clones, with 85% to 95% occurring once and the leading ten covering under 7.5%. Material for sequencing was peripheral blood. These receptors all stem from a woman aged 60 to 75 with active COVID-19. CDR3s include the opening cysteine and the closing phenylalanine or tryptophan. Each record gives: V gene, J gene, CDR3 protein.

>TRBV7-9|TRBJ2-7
CATSRDSYEQYF
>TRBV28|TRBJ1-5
CASRPPGTKGAQPQHF
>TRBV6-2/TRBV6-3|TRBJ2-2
CASSYGRNTGELFF
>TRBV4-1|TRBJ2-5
CASSQGGTAQETQYF
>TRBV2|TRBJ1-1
CASSEARDRIMNTEAFF
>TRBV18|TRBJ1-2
CASSPPGQGNVKDGYTF
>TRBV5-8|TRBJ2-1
CASSKGTSGRVQFF
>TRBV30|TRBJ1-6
CAWSLDSGNSPLHF
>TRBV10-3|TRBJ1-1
CAISELPGQGQGAFF
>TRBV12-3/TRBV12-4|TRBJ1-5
CASSLGGSQPQHF
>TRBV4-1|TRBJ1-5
CASSQRGISNQPQHF
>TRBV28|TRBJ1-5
CASSPPHRPNQPQHF
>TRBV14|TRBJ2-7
CASSQRLADTYEQYF
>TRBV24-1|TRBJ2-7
CATPIGGFTYEQYF
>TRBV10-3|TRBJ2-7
CAISWTGSYEQYF
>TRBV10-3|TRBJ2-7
CAISELAGLNEQYF
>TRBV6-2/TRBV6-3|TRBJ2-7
CASSPGRRTGNSYEQYF
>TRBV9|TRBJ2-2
CASHPGTLKTGELFF
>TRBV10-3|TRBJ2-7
CAISERGTTPTYEQYF
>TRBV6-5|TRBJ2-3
CASSSRGVSTDTQYF
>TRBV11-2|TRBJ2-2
CASSLVSERTGELFF
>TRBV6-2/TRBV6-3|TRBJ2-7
CASSRTGDTREQYF
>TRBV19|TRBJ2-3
CASSIGNRIAGGTDTQYF
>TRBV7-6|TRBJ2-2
CASSFPGSSGNTGELFF
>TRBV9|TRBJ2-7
CASSERTSGRGEQYF
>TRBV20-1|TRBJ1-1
CSTLGTEAFF
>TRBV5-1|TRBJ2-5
CASSLVRGQPQETQYF
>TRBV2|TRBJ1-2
CASSTGTGGSNYGYTF
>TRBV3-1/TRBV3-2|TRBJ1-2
CASSQASVGTVYGYTF
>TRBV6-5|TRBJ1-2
CASSYVGRGRGYTF
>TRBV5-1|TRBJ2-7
CASKDGSNSYEQYF
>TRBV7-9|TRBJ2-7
CASSYSGGAAYEQYF
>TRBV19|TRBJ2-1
CASMTAHNEQFF
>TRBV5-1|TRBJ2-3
CASSVRGTSTDTQYF
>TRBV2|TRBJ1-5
CASSEQGAGNQPQHF
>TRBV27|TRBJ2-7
CASSVMTGFEQYF
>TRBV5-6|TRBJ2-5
CASSLVVRGLETQYF
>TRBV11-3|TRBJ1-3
CASSARTGFSGNTIYF
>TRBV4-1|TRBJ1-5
CASSQEQLNQPQHF
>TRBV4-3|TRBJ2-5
CASSPQIAGRQETQYF
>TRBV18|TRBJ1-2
CASSLYLGGDYGYTF
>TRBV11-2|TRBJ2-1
CASSWGQGGNEQFF
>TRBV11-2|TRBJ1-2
CASSLGDKGGGYTF
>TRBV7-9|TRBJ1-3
CASSADRGDTIYF
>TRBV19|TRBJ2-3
CASSIVLTDTQYF
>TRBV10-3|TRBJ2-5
CAIGARGGGETQYF
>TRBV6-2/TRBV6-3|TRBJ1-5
CASSYSSWAVDNQPQHF
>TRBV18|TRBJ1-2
CASSPWAEANYGYTF
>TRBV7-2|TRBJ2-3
CASSIPGVTQYF
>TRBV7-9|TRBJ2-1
CASSQLTGSHYNEQFF
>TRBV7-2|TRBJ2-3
CASSPHGQGPDTQYF
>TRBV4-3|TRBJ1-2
CASSQDTGGYGYTF
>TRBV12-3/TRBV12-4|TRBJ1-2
CASSLERYGYTF